Following are 30 T cell receptor beta chains from one sample sequenced in a study of OX40 agonist ivuxolimab in advanced cancers. Libraries were prepared by immunoSEQ multiplex PCR; TCRdb keeps only in-frame clonotypes and omits some of them. Among about 85,000 clones listed, around 84% were seen once. This sample comprised CD4+ or CD8+ T cells sorted from blood, obtained in a trial of the OX40 agonist ivuxolimab. All receptors derive from an adult with an advanced solid tumor such as melanoma, head and neck, liver or kidney cancer.

V gene TRBV4-1 combines with J gene TRBJ2-2; perhaps TRBD1 as D (5 bases). The CDR3 totals 15 residues. Germline V CDR1 and CDR2: MGHRA, YSYEKL. The ends were cut back, 1 base at V and 4 bases at J, with 10 bases in the middle. The CDR3, as DNA: TGCGCCAGCAGCCAAGGACAGCTTATCACCGGGGAGCTGTTTTTT. This translates into CASSQGQLITGELFF.

The rearrangement uses TRBV7-8 and TRBJ1-1; tentative D call: TRBD1 (6 bases). Germline values: CDR1 SGHVS, CDR2 FQNEAQ. V lost 5 bases and J lost 4, with 14 bases in between. The CDR3 has 14 residues. CDR3 sequence (DNA): TGTGCCAGCAGCATAGGGGGGGTTCTCACTGAAGCTTTCTTT. It codes for CASSIGGVLTEAFF.

CDR3 DNA: TGTGCCAGCAGTACGGGGAACACTGAAGCTTTCTTT. It is translated as CASSTGNTEAFF. V and J are TRBV9 and TRBJ1-1; D unclear. The CDR3 extends over 12 amino acids. The V end was cut by 5 bases, the J end by 1 base, with 6 bases between. Germline loops: CDR1 SGDLS, CDR2 YYNGEE. The entire variable domain, with the rest obtained from reference TRBV9 and TRBJ1-1, is as follows: DSGVTQTPKHLITATGQRVTLRCSPRSGDLSVYWYQQSLDQGLQFLIQYYNGEERAKGNILERFSAQQFPDLHSELNLSSLELGDSALYFCASSTGNTEAFFGQGTRLTVV.

The chain has TRBV6-1 and TRBJ2-5; 11 bases agree with TRBD2. CDR1 and CDR2 from the germline V gene are MNHNS and SASEGT. After removal of 2 bases from V and 1 base from J, the junction contained 3 bases not matched to a gene. The CDR3 is made up of 16 amino acids. CDR3 loop: CASSELAGGLQETQYF. The DNA for the CDR3 is TGTGCCAGCAGTGAACTAGCGGGGGGTCTCCAAGAGACCCAGTACTTC.

This clone was recorded a few times. This sequence joins TRBV19 and TRBJ1-2, with D perhaps matching TRBD1 (5 bases). V lost 5 bases, J lost 5 bases, and 9 bases lay in between. Germline CDR1 reads LNHDA; CDR2 reads SQIVND (reference sequence). This CDR3 region has 12 residues. CDR3 region: CASSGRVYGYTF. DNA of the CDR3: TGTGCCAGTAGTGGCAGGGTTTATGGCTACACCTTC.

The chain combines TRBV30 with TRBJ2-7, with D perhaps matching TRBD1 or TRBD2 (5 bases each). CDR1 GTSNPN and CDR2 SVGIG come from the germline V gene (reference sequence). Trimming shortened V by 7 bases and J by 3 bases, and 19 bases separated the two germline ends. The CDR3 has 14 residues. CDR3 residues: CALAREGVVYEQYF. The CDR3 DNA reads as TGTGCCTTAGCGAGGGAAGGGGTCGTCTACGAGCAGTACTTC.

The J gene is TRBJ1-5, the V gene TRBV7-8; TRBD1 matches 7 bases. From germline, CDR1 is SGHVS and CDR2 FQNEAQ. With 5 bases clipped from V and 6 bases from J, the junction kept 1 base outside the gene matches. CDR3 length: 12 residues. Here the CDR3 reads CASSPGGQPQHF. CDR3 coding DNA: TGTGCCAGCAGCCCAGGGGGTCAGCCCCAGCATTTT.

Relative to its sample, this clone is medium-sized. Other DNA sequences of this sample code for an identical CDR3. The rearrangement uses TRBV6-4 and TRBJ2-2; the D gene is possibly TRBD1 (6 bases). This CDR3 comprises 14 residues. The germline CDR1 and CDR2 sequences are MRHNA and SNTAGT. V was trimmed by 2 bases and J by 2 bases, leaving 6 bases between them. The CDR3: CASSDGGNTGELFF. The CDR3 bases are TGTGCCAGCAGTGACGGGGGCAACACCGGGGAGCTGTTTTTT.

The chain links TRBV27 to TRBJ2-4; 7 bases are shared with TRBD1. CDR3 size: 15 residues. Germline loops: CDR1 MNHEY, CDR2 SMNVEV (reference sequence). The V segment lost 6 bases and the J segment 7 bases; nucleotides outside the gene matches: 12. The CDR3 nucleotides are TGTGCCAGCAGCCGAACCCCGACAGGGAGTAACATTCAGTACTTC. Amino acids: CASSRTPTGSNIQYF.

The chain employs TRBV6-5 and TRBJ1-3, with a tentative D call TRBD1 (5 bases). Germline-derived CDR1 and CDR2 are MNHEY and SVGAGI. The CDR3 contains 14 residues. Deletions cut 6 bases from V and 0 bases from J, with 9 bases between. CDR3 loop: CASSTGVSGNTIYF. In nucleotides, the CDR3 is TGTGCCAGCAGCACAGGAGTCTCTGGAAACACCATATATTTT.

V is TRBV27 and J is TRBJ1-4; D gene uncertain. The germline V gene has CDR1 MNHEY and CDR2 SMNVEV (reference sequence). There are 13 residues in the CDR3. Trimming cost V 5 bases and J 8 bases, with 12 bases left between them. DNA for the CDR3: TGTGCCAGCAGTCGGTCTGCCTGGGAAAAACTGTTTTTT. Translated: CASSRSAWEKLFF.

This chain links TRBV27 with TRBJ1-1; D gene uncertain. The V and J ends lost 6 bases and 4 bases respectively, with 15 bases between them. Germline V gene sequence: CDR1 MNHEY, CDR2 SMNVEV (reference sequence). The CDR3 is 14 residues long. The CDR3 nucleotides are TGTGCCAGCAGCCTAGGTTCGGCGGGCACTGAAGCTTTCTTT. This codes for CASSLGSAGTEAFF.

This clone was seen once. The CDR3, as DNA: TGTGCCAGCAGCTATGCCGGGAGGAGGGCTAATGAAAAACTGTTTTTT. Translated, it gives CASSYAGRRANEKLFF. This sequence joins TRBV27 and TRBJ1-4; unclear D gene. The V end lost 6 bases, the J end lost 3 bases, and 17 bases lay between the germline ends. The CDR3 is 16 residues long. CDR1 MNHEY and CDR2 SMNVEV come from the germline V gene (reference sequence).

The chain joins TRBV19 to TRBJ1-3; D not resolved. This CDR3 comprises 17 residues. V was clipped by 6 bases and J by 0 bases, with 18 bases between them. Germline values: CDR1 LNHDA, CDR2 SQIVND (reference sequence). CDR3: CASSLSPNSISGNTIYF. As DNA, the CDR3 is TGTGCCAGTAGCCTCTCCCCAAATTCTATCTCTGGAAACACCATATATTTT. Complete variable domain (other parts from reference TRBV19 and TRBJ1-3): DGGITQSPKYLFRKEGQNVTLSCEQNLNHDAMYWYRQDPGQGLRLIYYSQIVNDFQKGDIAEGYSVSREKKESFPLTVTSAQKNPTAFYLCASSLSPNSISGNTIYFGEGSWLTVV.

This clone was seen only once. The J gene is TRBJ2-6, the V gene TRBV6-6; no definite D call. The V end was cut by 2 bases, the J end by 2 bases, with 4 bases between. Germline V lookup: CDR1 MNHNY, CDR2 SVGAGI (reference sequence). The length of the CDR3 is 14 residues. CDR3: CASSYRAGANVLTF. The CDR3 region has the DNA TGTGCCAGCAGTTACAGGGCTGGGGCCAACGTCCTGACTTTC.

The gene calls are TRBV4-1 and TRBJ1-1; a weak D match, TRBD1 (5 bases). The V end was cut by 1 base, the J end by 1 base, with 10 bases between. The CDR3 has 15 residues. Germline CDR1 is MGHRA and CDR2 is YSYEKL. This CDR3 is CASSQGQYQNTEAFF. The CDR3 DNA follows: TGCGCCAGCAGCCAAGGACAGTATCAGAACACTGAAGCTTTCTTT.

This clone was detected once. DNA for the CDR3: TGTGCCAGCAGTTTAACTAGCAGGAACACCGGGGAGCTGTTTTTT. It is translated as CASSLTSRNTGELFF. The J gene is TRBJ2-2, the V gene TRBV27; the D gene is possibly TRBD2 (6 bases). Deletions cut 2 bases from V and 1 base from J, with 8 bases between. The germline V gene has CDR1 MNHEY and CDR2 SMNVEV (reference sequence). The CDR3 sequence is 15 residues long.

This chain uses TRBV5-6 with TRBJ2-1; 8 nucleotides line up with TRBD1. The junction had 13 bases not matched to a gene; V was cut back by 2 bases and J by 6 bases. The CDR3 is 17 residues long. Germline CDR1 reads SGHDT; CDR2 reads YYEEEE. CDR3 residues: CASSLSAWTGRFNEQFF. CDR3 in DNA: TGTGCCAGCAGCTTATCCGCTTGGACAGGGCGATTCAATGAGCAGTTCTTC.

This chain uses TRBV30 with TRBJ2-7; the D is unclear. The CDR3 extends over 12 amino acids. Germline CDR1 GTSNPN, CDR2 SVGIG (reference sequence). This chain's CDR3 is CAIQRVTYEQYF. The DNA for the CDR3 is TGTGCTATCCAACGGGTTACCTACGAGCAGTACTTC.

The genes are TRBV6-4 and TRBJ2-7, with D perhaps TRBD2 (6 bases). Germline CDR1 reads MRHNA; CDR2 reads SNTAGT. CDR3 length equals 15 residues. V lost 3 bases and J lost 3, with 15 bases in between. CDR3: CASSEWRGSSYEQYV. CDR3 coding DNA: TGTGCCAGCAGTGAATGGCGGGGCAGTAGCTACGAGCAGTACGTC.

The chain joins TRBV7-9 to TRBJ2-3, with D perhaps assigned TRBD1 or TRBD2 (6 bases each). The CDR3 runs 15 residues. CDR1 is SEHNR and CDR2 is FQNEAQ in the germline V gene (reference sequence). Trimming pared 4 bases from V and 6 bases from J, leaving 17 bases between. As DNA, the CDR3 is TGTGCCAGCAGCTCCGGGGGCCAAGGCTACGATACGCAGTATTTT. It is translated as CASSSGGQGYDTQYF.

The chain combines TRBV19 with TRBJ2-3; 10 bases match TRBD2. CDR3 size: 16 residues. V lost 4 bases to trimming and J lost 6 bases; unmatched junction nucleotides: 10. Germline assignment: CDR1 LNHDA and CDR2 SQIVND (reference sequence). CDR3 protein: CASSTRDSGGLDTQYF. The CDR3 nucleotides are TGTGCCAGTAGTACCCGGGATAGCGGGGGGCTTGATACGCAGTATTTT.

This rearrangement joins TRBV5-4 to TRBJ2-5; D is tentatively TRBD1 or TRBD2 (6 bases each). Trimming removed 0 bases from V and 4 bases from J, with 13 bases in between. Germline V gives CDR1 SGHNT, CDR2 YYREEE (reference sequence). The CDR3 extends over 15 amino acids. CDR3 amino acids: CASSLESGAGETQYF. The CDR3 DNA is TGTGCCAGCAGCTTGGAGTCGGGGGCAGGAGAGACCCAGTACTTC.

The rearrangement uses TRBV7-2 and TRBJ2-1; 9 nucleotides line up with TRBD2. CDR1 is SGHTA, CDR2 FQGNSA, per germline. CDR3 length: 15 residues. The trim removed 3 bases at V and 6 bases at J, leaving 6 bases unmatched. CDR3 loop: CASSLTVAGVNEQFF. The CDR3 DNA sequence: TGTGCCAGCAGCTTGACGGTAGCGGGAGTCAATGAGCAGTTCTTC.

V usage is TRBV29-1 and J usage is TRBJ2-2; D is perhaps TRBD1 (6 bases). Germline values: CDR1 SQVTM, CDR2 ANQGSEA. This CDR3 has 15 residues. With 6 bases removed from V and 0 bases from J, the gap between germline ends came to 14 bases. This CDR3 is CSVGRAGANTGELFF. CDR3 bases: TGCAGCGTGGGACGGGCAGGGGCGAACACCGGGGAGCTGTTTTTT.

In nucleotides, the CDR3 is TGTGCCAGTTCCCCGGGACAGGGATTCTACTCTGGGGCCAACGTCCTGACTTTC. Protein sequence: CASSPGQGFYSGANVLTF. The chain combines TRBV19 with TRBJ2-6; TRBD1 aligns across 9 bases. V was pared by 8 bases and J by 0 bases, with 11 bases of the junction left unmatched. CDR3 length: 18 residues. The germline V gene encodes CDR1 LNHDA and CDR2 SQIVND (reference sequence).

The V and J genes are TRBV7-2 and TRBJ1-1; the D is unclear. V was cut by 7 bases and J by 11 bases, with 23 bases left in between. CDR3 length equals 14 residues. Per the germline V gene, CDR1 is SGHTA and CDR2 is FQGNSA. The DNA of the CDR3 is TGTGCCAGCAAATCGGGCTCCCGACAAATCACGGCTTTCTTT. It specifies CASKSGSRQITAFF.

Written as DNA, the CDR3 is TGTGCCAGCAGCAATGGTTTCGGAAACACCATATATTTT. It is translated as CASSNGFGNTIYF. The genes are TRBV9 and TRBJ1-3; D is undetermined. CDR1 and CDR2 (germline): SGDLS, YYNGEE. The CDR3 spans 13 residues. Trimming cost V 4 bases and J 4 bases, with 9 bases left between them.

The chain is built from TRBV5-1 and TRBJ2-7, with D perhaps TRBD1 or TRBD2 (5 bases each). The CDR3 sequence is 13 residues long. V was pared by 4 bases and J by 0 bases, with 8 bases between. From germline, CDR1 is SGHRS and CDR2 YFSETQ. CDR3 DNA: TGCGCCAGCAGCATGGGACCCTCCTACGAGCAGTACGTC. Its translation: CASSMGPSYEQYV.

The chain combines TRBV13 with TRBJ2-7; 9 nucleotides match TRBD1. Germline values: CDR1 PRHDT, CDR2 FYEKMQ (reference sequence). Unmatched junction bases numbered 8, after V lost 2 bases and J lost 3 bases. The CDR3 has 16 amino acids. This CDR3 reads CASSLPGTGTDYEQYF. The CDR3 DNA reads as TGTGCCAGCAGCTTACCCGGGACAGGGACTGACTACGAGCAGTACTTC.